The 8 T cell receptor beta chains listed next were all sequenced from one sample in a study of cytomegalovirus exposure and HLA in healthy donors. PCR used 60 Vbeta primers and 13 Jbeta primers. Produced via immunoSEQ multiplex PCR; TCRdb's table is partial and in-frame only. The table has about 190,000 clones, 81% seen once; the top ten hold roughly 3.1%. Sequenced material: PBMCs. The origin of the receptors is a man in his forties in good health and CMV-seropositive.

V and J are TRBV9 and TRBJ2-3; 7 positions agree with TRBD2. Trimming cost V 3 bases and J 0 bases; bases outside gene matches: 7. Germline values: CDR1 SGDLS, CDR2 YYNGEE. This CDR3 region has 16 residues. This chain's CDR3 is CASSASSGLSTDTQYF. CDR3 in DNA: TGTGCCAGCAGCGCATCTAGCGGCTTAAGCACAGATACGCAGTATTTT.

The J gene is TRBJ2-3, the V gene TRBV27; 8 bases are shared with TRBD2. Germline assignment: CDR1 MNHEY and CDR2 SMNVEV (reference sequence). The CDR3 loop spans 14 amino acids. The trim removed 4 bases at V and 1 base at J, leaving 1 base unmatched. The CDR3 DNA is TGTGCCAGCAGTTGGCGGGAGGGCACAGATACGCAGTATTTT. It codes for CASSWREGTDTQYF.

This clone has only a few counts. J is TRBJ2-1 and V is TRBV28; 9 bases line up with TRBD2. The CDR3 is made up of 16 amino acids. Germline CDR1 is MDHEN and CDR2 is SYDVKM. After removal of 6 bases from V and 5 bases from J, the junction contained 11 bases not matched to a gene. The CDR3 DNA reads TGTGCCAGCAGCCCCCTAGGCGGGAGGGCCAACAATGAGCAGTTCTTC. Translated, it gives CASSPLGGRANNEQFF.

This sequence joins TRBV28 and TRBJ2-7; D is unresolved. The CDR3 covers 12 residues. Germline V gene lookup returns CDR1 MDHEN and CDR2 SYDVKM. With 6 bases removed from V and 4 bases from J, the gap between germline ends came to 10 bases. The CDR3 coding sequence is TGTGCCAGCAGCCTTACCAGATACGAGCAGTACTTC. Its protein product is CASSLTRYEQYF.

J is TRBJ2-3 and V is TRBV15, with TRBD2 matching 8 bases. The length of the CDR3 is 17 residues. Germline V gene lookup returns CDR1 LNHNV and CDR2 YYDKDF (reference sequence). The ends lost 1 base at V and 5 bases at J; junction bases unmatched: 11. The CDR3 loop reads CATSRAYGGAGGDTQYF. In DNA form, the CDR3 reads TGTGCCACCAGCAGAGCATACGGGGGGGCCGGGGGAGATACGCAGTATTTT.

The rearrangement links TRBV6-5 to TRBJ1-5, with D possibly TRBD1 on 5 matching bases. CDR3 length: 14 amino acids. The germline CDR1 and CDR2 sequences are MNHEY and SVGAGI. V lost 6 bases, J lost 4 bases, and 13 bases lay in between. DNA for the CDR3: TGTGCCAGCAGACAACCGGGGGGAAATCAGCCCCAGCATTTT. Protein: CASRQPGGNQPQHF.

The rearrangement joins TRBV1 to TRBJ2-7; the listed D gene, TRBD1, was not tested against the DNA. TRBV1 has pseudogene status. This CDR3 is built from 16 residues. The DNA for the CDR3 is TGCACCAGCAGCCAGGGGACAGGGGACGAAACCTACGAGCAGTACTTC. It encodes CTSSQGTGDETYEQYF.

This chain connects TRBV6-5 to TRBJ2-5; TRBD2 aligns across 8 bases. The V gene end was trimmed by 10 bases and the J gene end by 2 bases; junction bases not matched to a gene: 6. The CDR3 length is 13 residues. The germline CDR1 and CDR2 sequences are MNHEY and SVGAGI. The CDR3 DNA sequence: TGTGCCACCCGGGAGGGAGGACAAGAGACCCAGTACTTC. Its protein is CATREGGQETQYF.